The source of this TCR beta chain is a study of CD8 T cells in Susac syndrome. CDR1 and CDR2 (germline): LGHDT, YNNKEL (reference sequence). The length of the CDR3 is 14 residues. Deletions cut 3 bases from V and 5 bases from J, with 13 bases between. Random hexamers were used to reverse transcribe an amount of roughly 0.45 to 1 ug RNA. One entry per CDR3 protein results from TCRdb running MiXCR on the immunoSEQ multiplex PCR reads. The top ten hold around 0.087% of the sample, which has roughly 120,000 distinct CDR3 sequences, just under 95% seen once. Sample: CD4+ T cells from PBMCs. The receptor was derived from a human donor in good health. The rearrangement uses TRBV3-1 and TRBJ1-1, with a possible D match to TRBD1 (6 bases). The CDR3 region is CASSHAGAGTEAFF. CDR3 bases: TGTGCCAGCAGCCATGCGGGGGCCGGGACTGAAGCTTTCTTT.